Listed below are T cell receptor beta chains from one sample, sequenced in a study of human T cells and chemical hapten exposure. TCRdb processed the RACE reads anew with MiXCR; each CDR3 protein has one entry. The table includes about 52,000 distinct CDR3 sequences, approximately 9.9% detected once. This specimen consisted of whole blood, obtained in connection with sensitization to the hapten diphenylcyclopropenone (DPC). Receptors were obtained from a middle-aged woman with alopecia areata. Some clones in this sample may be carry-over from other donors' samples. Both conserved end residues are part of each CDR3. The order of the fields is CDR3 protein, CDR3 DNA, V gene, J gene, D gene, clone size. A D gene is named only where the DNA matches it firmly. Part of the rows lack a size; the others show once, few, many or a class for expanded clones.

cdr3_aa: CASRLAGFQETQYF; cdr3_nt: TGTGCCAGCAGACTAGCGGGGTTCCAAGAGACCCAGTACTTC; v_call: TRBV28; j_call: TRBJ2-5; d_call: TRBD2; clone_size: NA
cdr3_aa: CASSLDTNTDTQYF; cdr3_nt: TGTGCCAGCAGCTTAGATACCAACACAGATACGCAGTATTTT; v_call: TRBV7-3; j_call: TRBJ2-3; d_call: NA; clone_size: few
cdr3_aa: CASSHTQGVSGELFF; cdr3_nt: TGCGCCAGCAGCCATACACAGGGGGTTTCCGGGGAGCTGTTTTTT; v_call: TRBV4-1; j_call: TRBJ2-2; d_call: TRBD1; clone_size: NA
cdr3_aa: CSAQPGGMYEQYF; cdr3_nt: TGCAGTGCTCAACCAGGGGGTATGTACGAGCAGTACTTC; v_call: TRBV20-1; j_call: TRBJ2-7; d_call: TRBD1; clone_size: few
cdr3_aa: CASSQASGQGPYEQYF; cdr3_nt: TGCGCCAGCAGCCAAGCCTCGGGACAGGGGCCCTACGAGCAGTACTTC; v_call: TRBV4-1; j_call: TRBJ2-7; d_call: TRBD1; clone_size: few
cdr3_aa: CSARGQGTNYGYTF; cdr3_nt: TGCAGCGCCCGAGGACAGGGGACAAACTATGGCTACACCTTC; v_call: TRBV29-1; j_call: TRBJ1-2; d_call: TRBD1; clone_size: many
cdr3_aa: CASTEFGMNTEAFF; cdr3_nt: TGTGCCAGCACCGAGTTCGGGATGAACACTGAAGCTTTCTTT; v_call: TRBV5-4; j_call: TRBJ1-1; d_call: NA; clone_size: NA
cdr3_aa: CSAKITDTQYF; cdr3_nt: TGCAGCGCTAAAATCACAGATACGCAGTATTTT; v_call: TRBV29-1; j_call: TRBJ2-3; d_call: NA; clone_size: NA
cdr3_aa: CSAKSELAGGEPQETQYF; cdr3_nt: TGCAGTGCTAAGTCGGAGCTAGCGGGGGGGGAACCCCAAGAGACCCAGTACTTC; v_call: TRBV20-1; j_call: TRBJ2-5; d_call: TRBD2; clone_size: many
cdr3_aa: CAWICYADRAARVTNEKLFF; cdr3_nt: TGTGCCTGGATTTGTTACGCCGACAGGGCTGCCCGGGTAACTAATGAAAAACTGTTTTTT; v_call: TRBV30; j_call: TRBJ1-4; d_call: TRBD1; clone_size: few
cdr3_aa: CASSLESSGDSLNTEAFF; cdr3_nt: TGTGCCAGCAGCTTAGAATCGTCGGGGGACAGTCTGAACACTGAAGCTTTCTTT; v_call: TRBV11-2; j_call: TRBJ1-1; d_call: TRBD1; clone_size: many
cdr3_aa: CASSSLSSDTQYF; cdr3_nt: TGTGCCAGCAGCTCCCTGTCATCAGATACGCAGTATTTT; v_call: TRBV7-9; j_call: TRBJ2-3; d_call: NA; clone_size: many
cdr3_aa: CSAPTRQGNNEQFF; cdr3_nt: TGCAGTGCTCCCACGAGACAGGGCAACAATGAGCAGTTCTTC; v_call: TRBV20-1; j_call: TRBJ2-1; d_call: TRBD1; clone_size: NA
cdr3_aa: CASSLTGGLDQPQHF; cdr3_nt: TGTGCCAGTAGTTTAACAGGGGGTTTAGATCAGCCCCAGCATTTT; v_call: TRBV19; j_call: TRBJ1-5; d_call: TRBD1; clone_size: many
cdr3_aa: CASSLKARGADGNTIYF; cdr3_nt: TGTGCCAGCAGCTTAAAGGCCCGGGGGGCCGATGGAAACACCATATATTTT; v_call: TRBV7-3; j_call: TRBJ1-3; d_call: NA; clone_size: many
cdr3_aa: CASGGGNSPLHF; cdr3_nt: TGTGCCAGTGGAGGAGGGAATTCACCCCTCCACTTT; v_call: TRBV18; j_call: TRBJ1-6; d_call: NA; clone_size: NA
cdr3_aa: CASSLAGTGPQETQYF; cdr3_nt: TGTGCCAGCAGCTTAGCCGGGACAGGGCCTCAAGAGACCCAGTACTTC; v_call: TRBV7-6; j_call: TRBJ2-5; d_call: TRBD1; clone_size: many
cdr3_aa: CASSLVPGEETQYF; cdr3_nt: TGCGCCAGCAGCTTGGTTCCAGGAGAAGAGACCCAGTACTTC; v_call: TRBV5-1; j_call: TRBJ2-5; d_call: NA; clone_size: many
cdr3_aa: CASSPGVFQPQHF; cdr3_nt: TGTGCCAGCAGCCCAGGGGTTTTTCAGCCCCAGCATTTT; v_call: TRBV7-7; j_call: TRBJ1-5; d_call: NA; clone_size: few
cdr3_aa: CASSQLGAYEQYF; cdr3_nt: TGTGCCAGCAGCCAACTGGGGGCCTACGAGCAGTACTTC; v_call: TRBV3-1; j_call: TRBJ2-7; d_call: NA; clone_size: many
cdr3_aa: CATVREPARDTQYF; cdr3_nt: TGTGCCACTGTCCGGGAGCCGGCGAGAGATACGCAGTATTTT; v_call: TRBV7-9; j_call: TRBJ2-3; d_call: NA; clone_size: few
cdr3_aa: CSVQQGDYGYTF; cdr3_nt: TGCAGCGTGCAACAGGGTGACTATGGCTACACCTTC; v_call: TRBV29-1; j_call: TRBJ1-2; d_call: NA; clone_size: NA
cdr3_aa: CASSPSGSTEAFF; cdr3_nt: TGCGCCAGCAGCCCCTCTGGGAGCACTGAAGCTTTCTTT; v_call: TRBV4-3; j_call: TRBJ1-1; d_call: NA; clone_size: NA
cdr3_aa: CASSQDLRSVPNQPQHF; cdr3_nt: TGTGCCAGCAGCCAAGATTTACGGAGCGTACCCAATCAGCCCCAGCATTTT; v_call: TRBV3-1; j_call: TRBJ1-5; d_call: NA; clone_size: many
cdr3_aa: CASSLGVGTEAFF; cdr3_nt: TGTGCCAGCAGCTTAGGAGTAGGGACTGAAGCTTTCTTT; v_call: TRBV13; j_call: TRBJ1-1; d_call: NA; clone_size: many
cdr3_aa: CASSFQENTEAFF; cdr3_nt: TGTGCCAGCAGTTTTCAGGAGAACACTGAAGCTTTCTTT; v_call: TRBV6-4; j_call: TRBJ1-1; d_call: NA; clone_size: few
cdr3_aa: CASGEAGGLSKGTDTQYF; cdr3_nt: TGTGCCAGCGGCGAGGCGGGGGGTCTTTCCAAAGGCACAGATACGCAGTATTTT; v_call: TRBV7-8; j_call: TRBJ2-3; d_call: TRBD2; clone_size: many
cdr3_aa: CASSQGLSQRNYGYTF; cdr3_nt: TGCGCCAGCAGCCAAGGACTGAGTCAAAGGAACTATGGCTACACCTTC; v_call: TRBV4-3; j_call: TRBJ1-2; d_call: NA; clone_size: NA
cdr3_aa: CASSTGDSPYEQYF; cdr3_nt: TGTGCCAGCAGCACAGGGGACAGCCCCTACGAGCAGTACTTC; v_call: TRBV5-6; j_call: TRBJ2-7; d_call: TRBD1; clone_size: NA
cdr3_aa: CASSQTNYGYTF; cdr3_nt: TGTGCCAGCAGTCAAACTAACTATGGCTACACCTTC; v_call: TRBV12-3/TRBV12-4; j_call: TRBJ1-2; d_call: NA; clone_size: many
cdr3_aa: CASTTRTSSQPQHF; cdr3_nt: TGTGCCAGTACTACCAGGACTTCTAGTCAGCCCCAGCATTTT; v_call: TRBV19; j_call: TRBJ1-5; d_call: NA; clone_size: many
cdr3_aa: CASSFGQGYEQYF; cdr3_nt: TGTGCCAGCAGTTTTGGGCAGGGATACGAGCAGTACTTC; v_call: TRBV12-3/TRBV12-4; j_call: TRBJ2-7; d_call: NA; clone_size: NA
cdr3_aa: CASSRDSSTYYEQYF; cdr3_nt: TGTGCCAGCAGCCGGGACAGTTCTACTTACTACGAGCAGTACTTC; v_call: TRBV12-3/TRBV12-4; j_call: TRBJ2-7; d_call: TRBD1; clone_size: many
cdr3_aa: CASSGGPGVTDTQYF; cdr3_nt: TGTGCCAGCAGTGGGGGGCCCGGTGTCACAGATACGCAGTATTTT; v_call: TRBV25-1; j_call: TRBJ2-3; d_call: NA; clone_size: NA
cdr3_aa: CASSLGAGTVNQPQHF; cdr3_nt: TGTGCCAGCAGTCTAGGAGCTGGGACAGTTAATCAGCCCCAGCATTTT; v_call: TRBV6-6; j_call: TRBJ1-5; d_call: TRBD1; clone_size: many
cdr3_aa: CARPRGGLSYEQYF; cdr3_nt: TGTGCCCGACCACGCGGGGGCCTCTCCTACGAGCAGTACTTC; v_call: TRBV14; j_call: TRBJ2-7; d_call: NA; clone_size: NA
cdr3_aa: CASSLGPDGRYNEQFF; cdr3_nt: TGTGCCAGCAGCTTAGGTCCGGACGGACGCTACAATGAGCAGTTCTTC; v_call: TRBV11-2; j_call: TRBJ2-1; d_call: NA; clone_size: few
cdr3_aa: CASSSPGRLSPGANVLTF; cdr3_nt: TGTGCCAGCAGCTCTCCGGGACGGCTATCCCCTGGGGCCAACGTCCTGACTTTC; v_call: TRBV7-2; j_call: TRBJ2-6; d_call: NA; clone_size: NA
cdr3_aa: CASSSKMGAGREQYF; cdr3_nt: TGTGCCAGCAGCTCCAAGATGGGGGCCGGTCGCGAGCAGTACTTC; v_call: TRBV3-1; j_call: TRBJ2-7; d_call: NA; clone_size: many
cdr3_aa: CASSIGTSNYGYTF; cdr3_nt: TGTGCCAGCAGCATAGGGACATCTAACTATGGCTACACCTTC; v_call: TRBV3-1; j_call: TRBJ1-2; d_call: NA; clone_size: NA
cdr3_aa: CASNPDRTDTQYF; cdr3_nt: TGTGCCAGCAACCCCGACAGGACAGATACGCAGTATTTT; v_call: TRBV11-2; j_call: TRBJ2-3; d_call: NA; clone_size: many
cdr3_aa: CASSFQGGYTDTQYF; cdr3_nt: TGCGCCAGCAGCTTTCAGGGCGGCTACACAGATACGCAGTATTTT; v_call: TRBV5-1; j_call: TRBJ2-3; d_call: NA; clone_size: few
cdr3_aa: CASSPSGTGKGYTF; cdr3_nt: TGTGCCAGCTCACCGTCGGGGACAGGGAAGGGCTACACCTTC; v_call: TRBV18; j_call: TRBJ1-2; d_call: TRBD1; clone_size: many
cdr3_aa: CASSLGVTNSPLHF; cdr3_nt: TGTGCCAGCAGCTTGGGAGTCACGAATTCACCCCTCCACTTT; v_call: TRBV11-2; j_call: TRBJ1-6; d_call: NA; clone_size: few
cdr3_aa: CSARSPLTNYGYTF; cdr3_nt: TGCAGTGCTAGGTCACCGCTGACTAACTATGGCTACACCTTC; v_call: TRBV20-1; j_call: TRBJ1-2; d_call: NA; clone_size: many
cdr3_aa: CASSYRQANTEAFF; cdr3_nt: TGTGCCAGCAGTTATCGACAGGCGAACACTGAAGCTTTCTTT; v_call: TRBV7-8; j_call: TRBJ1-1; d_call: NA; clone_size: many
cdr3_aa: CASRPGQGGQPQHF; cdr3_nt: TGTGCCAGCAGACCCGGACAGGGGGGTCAGCCCCAGCATTTT; v_call: TRBV2; j_call: TRBJ1-5; d_call: TRBD1; clone_size: NA
cdr3_aa: CASSDWGSQETQYF; cdr3_nt: TGTGCCAGCAGTGACTGGGGTTCGCAAGAGACCCAGTACTTC; v_call: TRBV25-1; j_call: TRBJ2-5; d_call: NA; clone_size: NA
cdr3_aa: CSAPPGTSGPNGAQYF; cdr3_nt: TGCAGTGCGCCACCCGGGACTAGCGGCCCTAACGGGGCCCAGTACTTC; v_call: TRBV20-1; j_call: TRBJ2-5; d_call: TRBD2; clone_size: NA
cdr3_aa: CASSWGLEETQYF; cdr3_nt: TGTGCCAGCAGCTGGGGACTCGAGGAGACCCAGTACTTC; v_call: TRBV28; j_call: TRBJ2-5; d_call: NA; clone_size: NA
cdr3_aa: CASSYLSGDSYEQYF; cdr3_nt: TGTGCCAGCAGTTATCTTTCCGGGGACTCCTACGAGCAGTACTTC; v_call: TRBV6-6; j_call: TRBJ2-7; d_call: NA; clone_size: many